These T cell receptor beta chains were read from a single sample in a study of blood T cell repertoires in COVID-19. The table came from immunoSEQ multiplex PCR; TCRdb's copy has only in-frame clones and leaves some out. Of some 180,000 clones listed, around three quarters are singletons. What was sequenced was PBMCs or T cells enriched from blood (not recorded which). The receptors originated from a woman in her 70s in a cohort exposed to, infected with or recovered from COVID-19 (not recorded which). Each CDR3 is given with its conserved first and last residue. D genes are given only for firm matches. Size is omitted from some rows. Given values are once, few, many or a class for expanded clones.

length,J,V,D,size,DNA,CDR3
15,TRBJ2-2,TRBV5-1,.,.,TGCGCCAGCAGCTTGAGGGGGTACGACACCGGGGAGCTGTTTTTT,CASSLRGYDTGELFF
13,TRBJ2-7,TRBV9,.,.,TGTGCCAGCAGCGTACAGCTAGTCGGGGAGCAGTACTTC,CASSVQLVGEQYF
13,TRBJ2-1,TRBV29-1,TRBD1,.,TGCAGCGCGATCCGGGACAGGGGTAATGAGCAGTTCTTC,CSAIRDRGNEQFF
15,TRBJ2-1,TRBV7-2,.,.,TGTGCCAGCCGAGCGACGGTAGGCGCCTACAATGAGCAGTTCTTC,CASRATVGAYNEQFF
14,TRBJ1-4,TRBV19,.,.,TGTGCCAGTAGTATTCCCGACAGACCTGAAAAACTGTTTTTT,CASSIPDRPEKLFF
16,TRBJ1-2,TRBV3-1/TRBV3-2,.,.,TGTGCCAGCAGCCAAGATTTGGCGGTAGTACCCTATGGCTACACCTTC,CASSQDLAVVPYGYTF
13,TRBJ2-5,TRBV15,.,.,TGTGCCACCAGCAGAGACAGGGAAGAGACCCAGTACTTC,CATSRDREETQYF
16,TRBJ2-5,TRBV3-1/TRBV3-2,TRBD1,.,TGTGCCAGCAGCCAACTCGCCGGGACAGGGCAAGAGACCCAGTACTTC,CASSQLAGTGQETQYF
16,TRBJ2-6,TRBV18,.,.,TGTGCCAGCTCACCAGTCTCGGGGGCTGGGGCCAACGTCCTGACTTTC,CASSPVSGAGANVLTF
14,TRBJ1-2,TRBV5-8,TRBD1,.,TGTGCCAGCAGCGCGACAGGGGGAAGCTATGGCTACACCTTC,CASSATGGSYGYTF
14,TRBJ1-4,TRBV7-9,.,.,TGTGCCAGCAGCTTACGGAGGGAAGGTGAAAAACTGTTTTTT,CASSLRREGEKLFF
13,TRBJ2-7,TRBV7-9,.,few,TGTGCCAGCAGCCGAACAGGGACCTACGAGCAGTACTTC,CASSRTGTYEQYF
15,TRBJ1-2,TRBV19,.,once,TGTGCCAGTAGTATAGCCCCCCAGGGATGGTATGGCTACACCTTC,CASSIAPQGWYGYTF
14,TRBJ2-7,TRBV21-1,.,once,TGTGCCAGCAGACCTAGCGGGAGTACGCGGGAGCAGTACTTC,CASRPSGSTREQYF
13,TRBJ1-5,TRBV3-1/TRBV3-2,.,.,TGTGCCAGCAGCCAAGACCAGGGGCAGCCCCAGCATTTT,CASSQDQGQPQHF
14,TRBJ2-1,TRBV7-3,.,.,TGTGCCAGCAGCTTGATTCCGCTAGAAGGTGAGCAGTTCTTC,CASSLIPLEGEQFF
14,TRBJ2-7,TRBV28,TRBD2,.,TGTGCCAGCAGAAGACTAGCGGGAACCTACGAGCAGTACTTC,CASRRLAGTYEQYF
15,TRBJ2-2,TRBV5-4,.,.,TGTGCCAGCACCCCGGGGGTGGGTGGCGCCGGGGAGCTGTTTTTT,CASTPGVGGAGELFF
18,TRBJ2-6,TRBV18,.,.,TGTGCCAGCTCACTCCTGGGCCAAGGCTCTCCTGGGGCCAACGTCCTGACTTTC,CASSLLGQGSPGANVLTF
17,TRBJ2-1,TRBV7-9,TRBD2,once,TGTGCCAGCAGCCCCCCAGTCCGGGAGGGCTCCTACAATGAGCAGTTCTTC,CASSPPVREGSYNEQFF
16,TRBJ1-4,TRBV4-2,TRBD1,.,TGTGCCAGCAGCCAAGATATGTTCACAGGGGGTGAAAAACTGTTTTTT,CASSQDMFTGGEKLFF
14,TRBJ2-3,TRBV5-1,.,.,TGCGCCAGCAGCCGGGAGCCCCGCACAGATACGCAGTATTTT,CASSREPRTDTQYF
18,TRBJ1-6,TRBV27,.,many,TGTGCCAGCAGTTTCCAGAGCCGCCAGGGGTCATGGAATTCACCCCTCCACTTT,CASSFQSRQGSWNSPLHF
15,TRBJ2-1,TRBV2,TRBD2,.,TGTGCCAGCAGTGGGGGGACTAGCGGGAGTAATGAGCAGTTCTTC,CASSGGTSGSNEQFF
13,TRBJ1-2,TRBV6-5,TRBD1,few,TGTGCCAGCGGAGGCAGGGGGCAGTCTGGCTACACCTTC,CASGGRGQSGYTF
14,TRBJ2-7,TRBV5-1,TRBD1,.,TGCGCCAGCAGCTCCCGGACAGGGGGAAGGGGGCAGTACTTC,CASSSRTGGRGQYF
16,TRBJ2-3,TRBV7-8,TRBD2,few,TGTGCCAGCAGCATCGGGACTAGCGGGAACACAGATACGCAGTATTTT,CASSIGTSGNTDTQYF
18,TRBJ2-3,TRBV28,.,.,TGTGCCAGCAGTTTATTGGGGGGGCAGGGGTTGCGTTCAGATACGCAGTATTTT,CASSLLGGQGLRSDTQYF
15,TRBJ1-1,TRBV7-6,.,.,TGTGCCAGCAGCTTAGCTCGTGACAGGCACACTGAAGCTTTCTTT,CASSLARDRHTEAFF
14,TRBJ2-1,TRBV5-5,TRBD2,.,TGTGCCAGCAGCCCAGGGACTAGCGGGAGTACCTCGTTCTTC,CASSPGTSGSTSFF
17,TRBJ1-1,TRBV5-1,.,.,TGCGCCAGCAGCTTGGACCCAACAGGTTGGGGGGACACTGAAGCTTTCTTT,CASSLDPTGWGDTEAFF
12,TRBJ2-7,TRBV10-3,.,many,TGTGCCATCAGTACCGGGACCTACGAGCAGTACTTC,CAISTGTYEQYF
16,TRBJ1-2,TRBV6-1,TRBD1,.,TGTGCCAGCAGTGAGACCGTACAGGGGTCGCTCTATGGCTACACCTTC,CASSETVQGSLYGYTF
16,TRBJ2-1,TRBV18,TRBD1,.,TGTGCCAGCTCACGGCCGACAGGGAGCTCCTACAATGAGCAGTTCTTC,CASSRPTGSSYNEQFF
12,TRBJ2-1,TRBV7-9,.,.,TGTGCCAGCAGCACCGACAGCAATGAGCAGTTCTTC,CASSTDSNEQFF
15,TRBJ2-7,TRBV7-8,.,.,TGTGCCAGCAGCCGCAGGAGGTTGCTGGGGTACGAGCAGTACTTC,CASSRRRLLGYEQYF
13,TRBJ2-7,TRBV6-6,TRBD1,.,TGTGCCAGCCACGGGACAGCAATCTACGAGCAGTACTTC,CASHGTAIYEQYF
15,TRBJ2-7,TRBV11-2,TRBD2,once,TGTGCCAGCAGCCGACTAGCGGGAGGGCTGGACGAGCAGTACTTC,CASSRLAGGLDEQYF
14,TRBJ2-1,TRBV27,TRBD2,.,TGTGCCAGCAGTTCCTGGGGGGGATACAATGAGCAGTTCTTC,CASSSWGGYNEQFF
15,TRBJ1-2,TRBV28,TRBD1,few,TGTGCCAGCAGTCCAAGGACAGGCCAAATCTATGGCTACACCTTC,CASSPRTGQIYGYTF
12,TRBJ1-4,TRBV28,.,.,TGTGCCAGCAGCCCCGGGGTAGAAAAACTGTTTTTT,CASSPGVEKLFF
11,TRBJ1-3,TRBV3-1/TRBV3-2,.,few,TGTGCCAGCAGCCAAGAGAGCACCATATATTTT,CASSQESTIYF
15,TRBJ1-6,TRBV28,.,.,TGTGCCAGCAGTTGGGTGGACGGCCGGGGGGGGCCCCTCCACTTT,CASSWVDGRGGPLHF
13,TRBJ2-4,TRBV20-1,.,.,TGCAGTGCTAGTGCCCTAGCCAAAAACATTCAGTACTTC,CSASALAKNIQYF
13,TRBJ1-2,TRBV16,.,.,TGTGCCAGCAGCCCCCCGGGGTTGGGGGGCTACACCTTC,CASSPPGLGGYTF
15,TRBJ2-1,TRBV18,.,few,TGTGCCAGCTCACCTTCCGCAGGGATCGGCCATGAGCAGTTCTTC,CASSPSAGIGHEQFF
12,TRBJ1-4,TRBV12-3/TRBV12-4,.,.,TGTGCCAGCAGCTCCCAGTCTGAAAAACTGTTTTTT,CASSSQSEKLFF
14,TRBJ1-3,TRBV29-1,.,.,TGCAGCGTTGAAGACACAGGGAGAGAGGACACCATATATTTT,CSVEDTGREDTIYF
14,TRBJ2-7,TRBV27,TRBD1,few,TGTGCCAGCAGTTTGGGCCAGGGGGCCTACGAGCAGTACTTC,CASSLGQGAYEQYF
15,TRBJ2-2,TRBV4-1,.,.,TGCGCCAGCAGCACCAGAGCGGGCGACACCGGGGAGCTGTTTTTT,CASSTRAGDTGELFF
12,TRBJ1-5,TRBV30,TRBD1,.,TGTGCCTGCGGACAGGTGGGTCAGCCCCAGCATTTT,CACGQVGQPQHF